The rows below give T cell receptor beta chains drawn from one sample of a study of blood T cell repertoires in COVID-19. The method was immunoSEQ multiplex PCR; TCRdb's version includes in-frame clones alone and lacks a portion of them. The sample lists about 130,000 clones, roughly 79% occurring once. Sequenced: peripheral blood. The receptor source for this set is a human donor in a cohort sampled during active COVID-19. Each CDR3 is given with its conserved first and last residue.

J: TRBJ2-1; V: TRBV27; CDR3: CASSTTSGWDEQFF
J: TRBJ1-1; V: TRBV18; CDR3: CASSPETVNTEAFF
J: TRBJ1-4; V: TRBV10-3; CDR3: CAISEGQENEKLFF
J: TRBJ1-2; V: TRBV6-6; CDR3: CASSYGGTSNYGYTF
J: TRBJ2-2; V: TRBV9; CDR3: CASSVARGGSTGELFF
J: TRBJ2-3; V: TRBV6-5; CDR3: CASSFGTSGGTDTQYF
J: TRBJ2-7; V: TRBV7-2; CDR3: CASSQGQGRGYEQYF
J: TRBJ2-1; V: TRBV10-3; CDR3: CAISESLAGSSYNEQFF
J: TRBJ2-7; V: TRBV18; CDR3: CASSPGGSYEQYF
J: TRBJ1-1; V: TRBV18; CDR3: CASSFEQGNTEAFF
J: TRBJ1-3; V: TRBV11-2; CDR3: CASSPPPGNTIYF
J: TRBJ2-3; V: TRBV7-9; CDR3: CASSLVSGRGRPDTQYF
J: TRBJ1-2; V: TRBV24-1; CDR3: CATNRQGNYGYTF